This TCR beta chain originates from a study of regulatory T cells in long-lasting Graves disease (TCRdb year 2021). About the full investigation: In the newly diagnosed Graves' disease group, patients had been taking antithyroid drugs for less than 3 months. Peripheral blood TCR sequencing and RNA sequencing compared persistent Graves' disease patients with newly diagnosed Graves' disease patients. The study took place in China and was registered as a clinical trial. TCR sequencing covered roughly 13 persistent and 20 newly diagnosed Graves' disease patients, some 35 samples in total. The full study reports these points: Because the primary lesion, thyroid tissue, could not be accessed, the study looked at peripheral blood alone. Compared with newly diagnosed patients, persistent Graves' disease patients had lower TCR Shannon entropy and fewer highly expanded clones, which suggests clonal expansion. Sequencing and analysis were restricted to the TCR beta chain. Preferential use of TRBV28, TRBJ1-2 and TRBJ2-5 was observed in persistent disease, whereas TRBV20-1 and TRBJ2-1 were favored in newly diagnosed disease. More public clonotypes were shared among persistent patients (roughly 3,000) than among newly diagnosed patients (approximately 930). The small sample size was acknowledged by the authors as a limitation that may reduce accuracy.

In the case of this clonotype: Its antigen remains undetermined. Base qualities are missing; no much larger clone stands one base away.

Read against the paper, the sample's time point label means: newly diagnosed GD, antithyroid drugs for less than 3 months. For both TCR sequencing and RNA sequencing, RNA was extracted from PBMCs in TRIzol. Graves' disease was diagnosed according to American Thyroid Association guidelines. The patients came from an endocrinology department in Xi'an, China. From each patient, around 9 milliliters of peripheral blood was collected into an EDTA anticoagulant tube. Ficoll Paque Plus density gradient separation was used to isolate PBMCs, and no additional T cell sorting was done. RNA quality was checked with an Agilent 2100 Bioanalyzer and agarose gel, and concentration with a NanoDrop 2000. The CDR3 runs 12 residues from the cysteine to the phenylalanine. Solely the CDR3 DNA is kept, with 36 bases framed from the first base. The germline V gene encodes CDR1 SEHNR and CDR2 FQNEAQ (reference sequence). V gives up 5 bases and J gives up 12 bases, and the segment between their germline ends measures 11 bases.

The library was prepared using multiplex PCR. Sequencing relied on an Illumina HiSeq 4000. CDR3 regions were amplified by Arm-PCR with iRepertoire HTBI primers to construct TCR beta libraries. Before sequencing, the PCR products underwent gel purification. Processing in the source paper ran as follows. Gene usage analysis of CDR3 amino acid clonotypes relied on the 60 or so TRBV and fewer than 15 TRBJ segments identified across samples. COPE and FqMerger were used to merge filtered high-quality paired reads into contigs. BLAST was used to align contigs to the IMGT TRBV, TRBD and TRBJ reference genes, and CDR3 was defined following IMGT. Any clonotype with a frequency above 0.1% was counted as a highly expanded clone. Repertoire diversity was measured by Shannon entropy, and V-J evenness by the Gini coefficient. Public clonotypes were defined as clonotypes shared by more than one individual. The public reads were reprocessed in TCRdb via fastp at Q25 and MiXCR, keeping in-frame beta chains. Rows matching on CDR3 protein sequence are summarized as one entry with the most common DNA and genes. The V and J calls and clone size come from TCRdb's table, not from the authors' own analysis. In this sample the table shows roughly 510,000 distinct CDR3 sequences, about 15% of which occur a single time. Of the sample, approximately 12% falls within the top ten clones.

The same data also went into a second study, on T cells in Graves' hyperthyroidism and ophthalmopathy. In that second paper, the authors write: Graves' hyperthyroidism was defined as stable when no progression to ophthalmopathy occurred over 18 months of follow-up. Hyperthyroidism patients were newly diagnosed, with disease duration under 2 months, and aged 18 to 65 years. Exclusion was applied to patients with uncontrolled infections, other autoimmune diseases, pregnancy or lactation. Diagnoses relied on clinical symptoms, serum thyroxine and TRAb, thyroid ultrasound and orbital computed tomography. For the first round of RT-PCR on the TCR CDR3, the HTBI primer set was used together with the Qiagen OneStep RT-PCR kit. Most expanded thyroid clonotypes (frequency above 0.001) were also detected in blood, a finding suggesting that blood repertoires may reflect thyroid immune responses. Ophthalmopathy was separated from stable hyperthyroidism by a 13 V-J signature model, with around 88% sensitivity and 81% to 83% specificity obtained in cross-validation and 80%/75% obtained in testing. During validation, the model predicted progression to ophthalmopathy a median of roughly six months ahead of onset, with around 71% sensitivity and 72.22% specificity. To identify distinguishing TCR V-J signatures, a discovery cohort of 100 or so patients was used, comprising some 43 with Graves' ophthalmopathy and approximately 58 with stable Graves' hyperthyroidism. Prospective prediction of ophthalmopathy was tested in an independent validation cohort consisting of 18 to 20 hyperthyroidism patients and more than 15 patients who later progressed to ophthalmopathy. For training and testing, the approximately 92 patients in the discovery cohort were randomly divided in a 7:3 ratio. The study also compared thyroid tissue and blood T-cell repertoires from roughly 6 Graves' hyperthyroidism patients. Once sampling was done, hyperthyroidism patients were given methimazole at a starting dose of 30 mg daily, whereas ophthalmopathy patients were given high-dose intravenous methylprednisolone. Libraries were constructed in a second round of multiplex PCR, after which size selection and purification were carried out. The libraries were sequenced on an Illumina HiSeq2000 using paired-end 100 bp reads. SOAPnuke was used to process the raw data, throwing out any read that contained adapters or uncalled bases, had a mean Phred below 15, or lacked an exact constant-primer or identifier match. High-quality paired reads were merged using COPE v1.2.5, and each unique nucleotide sequence was defined as a clonotype. MiTCR v1.1 was used to align the clonotypes against IMGT TRBV, TRBD and TRBJ reference segments. Only V-J combinations with frequency above 0.0001, covering about 99% of repertoires, were analysed. A TCS score was defined as the ratio of F50 (clonal expansion) to E x V (chaos), with BLOSUM62-based TCRdist applied between CDR3 peptides within each V-J. Welch's t-statistics and random forest reduced approximately 520 V-J features to about 13, which were used in a naive Bayes classifier (R e1071). Sample size was not statistically predetermined, and blinding of investigators to group allocation was not performed. The paper reports TCR Vbeta CDR3 sequencing of about 140 peripheral blood samples: around 45 ophthalmopathy, around 80 hyperthyroidism and about 17 progressor patients.

The specimen was peripheral blood mononuclear cells (PBMCs), collected at new diagnosis, from a patient treated with antithyroid drugs. The clonotype originates from a man aged 18 to 35 with Graves disease. Donor details come from another sample of the same person, matched by shared clones. The sequence links TRBV7-9 to TRBJ2-6, with the D gene not clear enough to name. The CDR3 reads CASSPIQSVLTF. In nucleotide form, the sequence is TGTGCCAGCAGCCCAATTCAAAGCGTCCTGACTTTC. Beyond the CDR3, the reference TRBV7-9 and TRBJ2-6 genes provide the residues; the full variable domain reads: DTGVSQNPRHKITKRGQNVTFRCDPISEHNRLYWYRQTLGQGPEFLTYFQNEAQLEKSRLLSDRFSAERPKGSFSTLEIQRTEQGDSAMYLCASSPIQSVLTFGAGSRLTVL.